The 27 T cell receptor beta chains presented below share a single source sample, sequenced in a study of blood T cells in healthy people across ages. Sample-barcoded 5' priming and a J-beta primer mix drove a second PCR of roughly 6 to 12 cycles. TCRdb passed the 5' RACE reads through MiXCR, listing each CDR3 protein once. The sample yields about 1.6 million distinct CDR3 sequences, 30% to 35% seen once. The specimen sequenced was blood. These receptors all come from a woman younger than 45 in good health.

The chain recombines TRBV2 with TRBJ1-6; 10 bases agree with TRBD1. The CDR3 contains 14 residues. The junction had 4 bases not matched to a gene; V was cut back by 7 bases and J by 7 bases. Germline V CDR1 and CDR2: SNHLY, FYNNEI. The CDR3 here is CASMADRGNSPLHF. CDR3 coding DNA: TGTGCCAGCATGGCGGACAGGGGGAATTCACCCCTCCACTTT.

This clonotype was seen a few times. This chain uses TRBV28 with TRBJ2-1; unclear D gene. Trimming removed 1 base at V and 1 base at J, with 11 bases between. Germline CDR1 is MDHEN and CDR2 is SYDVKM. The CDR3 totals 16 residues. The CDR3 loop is CASSLLEAASYNEQFF. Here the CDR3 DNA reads TGTGCCAGCAGTTTATTAGAGGCAGCGTCCTACAATGAGCAGTTCTTC.

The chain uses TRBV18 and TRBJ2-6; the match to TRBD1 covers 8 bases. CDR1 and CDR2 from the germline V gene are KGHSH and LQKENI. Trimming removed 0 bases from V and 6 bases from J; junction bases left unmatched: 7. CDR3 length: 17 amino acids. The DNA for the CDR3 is TGTGCCAGCTCACCACCGGGACAGGCTTCCGAGGCCAACGTCCTGACTTTC. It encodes CASSPPGQASEANVLTF. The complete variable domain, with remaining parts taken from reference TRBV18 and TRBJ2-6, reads NAGVMQNPRHLVRRRGQEARLRCSPMKGHSHVYWYRQLPEEGLKFMVYLQKENIIDESGMPKERFSAEFPKEGPSILRIQQVVRGDSAAYFCASSPPGQASEANVLTFGAGSRLTVL.

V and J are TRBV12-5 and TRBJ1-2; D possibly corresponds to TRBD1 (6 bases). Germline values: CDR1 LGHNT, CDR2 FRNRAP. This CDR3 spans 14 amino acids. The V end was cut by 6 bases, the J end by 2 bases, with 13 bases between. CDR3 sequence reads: CASGLGGRNYGYTF. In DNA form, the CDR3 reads TGTGCTAGTGGCCTAGGGGGGAGGAACTATGGCTACACCTTC.

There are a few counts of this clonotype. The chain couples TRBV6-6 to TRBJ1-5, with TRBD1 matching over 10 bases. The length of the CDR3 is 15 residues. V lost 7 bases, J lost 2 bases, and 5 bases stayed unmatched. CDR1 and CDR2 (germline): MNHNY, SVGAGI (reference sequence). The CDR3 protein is CASTGTGDGNQPQHF. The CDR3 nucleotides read TGTGCCAGCACCGGGACAGGGGATGGCAATCAGCCCCAGCATTTT.

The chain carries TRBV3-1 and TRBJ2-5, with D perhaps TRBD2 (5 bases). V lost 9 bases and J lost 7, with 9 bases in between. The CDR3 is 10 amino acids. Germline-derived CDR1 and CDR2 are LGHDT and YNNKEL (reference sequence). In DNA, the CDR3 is TGTGCCAGGCGGGCGGGGACCCAGTACTTC. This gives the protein CARRAGTQYF.

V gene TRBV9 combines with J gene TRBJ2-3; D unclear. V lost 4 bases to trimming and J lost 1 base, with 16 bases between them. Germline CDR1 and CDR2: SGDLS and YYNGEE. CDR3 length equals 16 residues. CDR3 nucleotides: TGTGCCAGCAGCCCCAGGCCCTTAGGTGGCACAGATACGCAGTATTTT. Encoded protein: CASSPRPLGGTDTQYF. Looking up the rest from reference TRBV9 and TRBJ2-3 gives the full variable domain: DSGVTQTPKHLITATGQRVTLRCSPRSGDLSVYWYQQSLDQGLQFLIQYYNGEERAKGNILERFSAQQFPDLHSELNLSSLELGDSALYFCASSPRPLGGTDTQYFGPGTRLTVL.

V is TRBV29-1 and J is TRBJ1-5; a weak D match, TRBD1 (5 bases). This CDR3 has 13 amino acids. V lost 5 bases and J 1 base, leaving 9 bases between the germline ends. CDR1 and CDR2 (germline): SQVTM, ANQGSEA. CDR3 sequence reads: CSVREGSNQPQHF. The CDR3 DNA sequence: TGCAGCGTTCGAGAGGGGAGCAATCAGCCCCAGCATTTT.

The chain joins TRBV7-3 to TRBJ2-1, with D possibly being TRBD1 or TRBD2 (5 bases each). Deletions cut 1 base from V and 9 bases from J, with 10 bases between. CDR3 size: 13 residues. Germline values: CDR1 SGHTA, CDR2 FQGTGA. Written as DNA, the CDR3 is TGTGCCAGCAGCTTAAGGGATGGGGGTGAGCAGTTCTTC. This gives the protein CASSLRDGGEQFF.

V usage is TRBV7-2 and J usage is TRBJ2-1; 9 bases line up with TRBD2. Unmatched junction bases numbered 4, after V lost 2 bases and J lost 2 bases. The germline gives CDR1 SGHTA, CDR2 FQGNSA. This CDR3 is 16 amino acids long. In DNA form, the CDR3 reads TGTGCCAGCAGCTTACGTAGCGGGAGAACCTACAATGAGCAGTTCTTC. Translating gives CASSLRSGRTYNEQFF.

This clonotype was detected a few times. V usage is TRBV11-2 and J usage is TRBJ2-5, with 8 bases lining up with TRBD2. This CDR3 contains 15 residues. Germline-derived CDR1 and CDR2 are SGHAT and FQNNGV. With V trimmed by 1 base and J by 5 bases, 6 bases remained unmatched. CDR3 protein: CASSLVLAGRETQYF. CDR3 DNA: TGTGCCAGCAGCTTAGTTTTAGCGGGGAGGGAGACCCAGTACTTC.

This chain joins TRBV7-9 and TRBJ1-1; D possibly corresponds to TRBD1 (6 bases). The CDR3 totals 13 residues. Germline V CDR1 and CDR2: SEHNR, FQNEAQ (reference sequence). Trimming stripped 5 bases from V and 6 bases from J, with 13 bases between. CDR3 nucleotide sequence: TGTGCCAGCAGCCATAGTCCAGGGGCTGAAGCTTTCTTT. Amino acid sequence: CASSHSPGAEAFF.

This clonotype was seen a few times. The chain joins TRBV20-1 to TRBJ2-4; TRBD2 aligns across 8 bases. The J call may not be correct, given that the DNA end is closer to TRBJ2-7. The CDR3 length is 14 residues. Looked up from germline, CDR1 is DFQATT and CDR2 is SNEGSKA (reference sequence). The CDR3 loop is CSARGLVGVYEQYF. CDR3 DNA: TGCAGTGCCAGGGGACTAGTGGGAGTCTACGAGCAGTACTTC.

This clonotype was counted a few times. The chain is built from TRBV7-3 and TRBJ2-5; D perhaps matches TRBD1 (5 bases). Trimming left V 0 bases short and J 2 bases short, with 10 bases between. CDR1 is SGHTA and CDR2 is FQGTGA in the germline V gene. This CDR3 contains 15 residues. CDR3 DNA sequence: TGTGCCAGCAGCTTAACCCCCCAGGGACAAGAGACCCAGTACTTC. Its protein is CASSLTPQGQETQYF.

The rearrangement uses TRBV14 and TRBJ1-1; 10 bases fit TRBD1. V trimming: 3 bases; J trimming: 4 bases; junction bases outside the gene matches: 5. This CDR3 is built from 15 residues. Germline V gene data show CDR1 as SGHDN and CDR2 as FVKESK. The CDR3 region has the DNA TGTGCCAGCAGCCAGAGGACAGGGGGTATCACTGAAGCTTTCTTT. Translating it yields CASSQRTGGITEAFF.

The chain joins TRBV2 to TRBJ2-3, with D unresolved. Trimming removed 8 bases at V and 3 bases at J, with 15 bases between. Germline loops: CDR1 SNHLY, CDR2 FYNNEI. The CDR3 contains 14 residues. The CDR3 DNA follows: TGTGCCAGCCTTCCTAATACCCGAACAGATACGCAGTATTTT. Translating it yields CASLPNTRTDTQYF.

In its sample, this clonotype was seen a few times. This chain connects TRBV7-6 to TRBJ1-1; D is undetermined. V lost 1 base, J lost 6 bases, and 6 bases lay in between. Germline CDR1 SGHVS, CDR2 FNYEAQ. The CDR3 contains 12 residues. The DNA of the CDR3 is TGTGCCAGCAGCTTAGACGGGGCTGAAGCTTTCTTT. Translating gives CASSLDGAEAFF.

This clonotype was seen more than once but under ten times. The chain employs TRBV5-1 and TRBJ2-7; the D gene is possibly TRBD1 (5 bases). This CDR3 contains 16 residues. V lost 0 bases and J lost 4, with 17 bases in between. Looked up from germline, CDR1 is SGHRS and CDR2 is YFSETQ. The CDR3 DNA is TGCGCCAGCAGCTTGGGGCACCCTGGGGCCTTATACGAGCAGTACTTC. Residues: CASSLGHPGALYEQYF.

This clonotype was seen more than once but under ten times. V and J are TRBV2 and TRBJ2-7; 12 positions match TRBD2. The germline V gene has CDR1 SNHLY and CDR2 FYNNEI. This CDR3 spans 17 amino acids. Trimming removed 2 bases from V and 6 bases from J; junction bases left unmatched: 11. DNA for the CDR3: TGTGCCAGCAGTGAAACTAGCGGGAGGCTTCTGGGGCGCGAGCAGTACTTC. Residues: CASSETSGRLLGREQYF.

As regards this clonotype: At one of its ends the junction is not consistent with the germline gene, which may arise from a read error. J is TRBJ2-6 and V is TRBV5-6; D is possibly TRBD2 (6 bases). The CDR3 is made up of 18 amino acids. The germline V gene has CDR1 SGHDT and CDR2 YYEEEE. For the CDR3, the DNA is TGTGCCAGCAGCTTGAATGTTCGGGGGAACTCTGGGGCCAACGTCCGGACTTTC. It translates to CASSLNVRGNSGANVRTF.

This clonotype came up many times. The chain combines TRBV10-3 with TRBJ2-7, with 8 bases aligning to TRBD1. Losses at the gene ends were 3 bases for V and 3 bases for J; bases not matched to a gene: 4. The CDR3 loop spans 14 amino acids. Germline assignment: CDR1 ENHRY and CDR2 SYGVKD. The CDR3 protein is CAISDGTGYYEQYF. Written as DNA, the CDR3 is TGTGCCATCAGTGATGGGACAGGTTACTACGAGCAGTACTTC.

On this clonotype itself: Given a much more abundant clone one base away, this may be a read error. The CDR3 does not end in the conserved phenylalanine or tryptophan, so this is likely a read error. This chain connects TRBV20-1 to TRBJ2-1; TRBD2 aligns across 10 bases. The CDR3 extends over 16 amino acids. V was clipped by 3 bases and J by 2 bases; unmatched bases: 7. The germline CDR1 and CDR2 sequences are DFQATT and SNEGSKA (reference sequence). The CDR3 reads CSARVGAGGPYNEQFI. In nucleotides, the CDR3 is TGCAGTGCTAGGGTCGGAGCGGGAGGGCCCTACAATGAGCAGTTCATC.

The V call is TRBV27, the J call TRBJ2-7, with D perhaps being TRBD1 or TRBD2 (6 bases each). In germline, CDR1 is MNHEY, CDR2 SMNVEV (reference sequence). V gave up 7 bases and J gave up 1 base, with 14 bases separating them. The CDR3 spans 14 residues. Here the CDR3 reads CASNLTRGSYEQYF. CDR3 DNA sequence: TGTGCCAGCAATCTGACTAGGGGGTCCTACGAGCAGTACTTC.

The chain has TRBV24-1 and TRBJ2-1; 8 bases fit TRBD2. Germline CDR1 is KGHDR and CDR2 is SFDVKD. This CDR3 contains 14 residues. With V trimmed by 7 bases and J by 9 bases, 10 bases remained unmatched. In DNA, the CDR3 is TGTGCCACCAGCAGAGCGGGAGAGGGTGGTGAGCAGTTCTTC. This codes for CATSRAGEGGEQFF.

The CDR3 reads CASELGPATQYF. In nucleotides, the CDR3 is TGTGCCTCTGAATTAGGGCCAGCTACGCAGTATTTT. The chain combines TRBV2 with TRBJ2-3; D is undetermined. The V gene's germline CDR1 is SNHLY and CDR2 FYNNEI. The CDR3 extends over 12 amino acids. Trimming cost V 11 bases and J 8 bases, with 17 bases left between them.

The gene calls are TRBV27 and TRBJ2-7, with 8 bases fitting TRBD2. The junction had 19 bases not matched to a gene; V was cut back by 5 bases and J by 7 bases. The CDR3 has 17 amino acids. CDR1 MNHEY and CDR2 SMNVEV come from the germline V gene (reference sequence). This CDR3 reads CASSPHLGLAGFWEQYF. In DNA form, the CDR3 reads TGTGCCAGCAGTCCACACCTCGGGCTAGCGGGTTTTTGGGAGCAGTACTTC.

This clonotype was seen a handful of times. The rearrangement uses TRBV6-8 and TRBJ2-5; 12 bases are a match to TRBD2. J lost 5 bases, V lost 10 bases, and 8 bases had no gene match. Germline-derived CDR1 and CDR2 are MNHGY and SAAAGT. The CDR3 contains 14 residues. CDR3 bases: TGTGCCAACCCTAGCGGGGGGGCCGGGGAGACCCAGTACTTC. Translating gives CANPSGGAGETQYF.